The clone carrying this T cell receptor (delta chain) appeared a few times. Its cognate antigen is unknown. A far larger clone is off by one base, so a read error is likely. Other DNA variants within this sample encode the same CDR3. The data were obtained in a study of γδ T cells in repeated Plasmodium falciparum infection. Points from the study as a whole: In Vdelta2-negative, largely Vdelta1+, gammadelta repertoires, repeated controlled infections appeared to drive clonal selection waves. Over time and infection, Vgamma9/Vdelta2+ repertoires remained highly stable and polyclonal.

TCRdb re-processed the multiplex PCR reads using CATT. The table shows 85,000 to 100,000 delta-chain clones, with 0.95% to 1% occurring only once. This CDR3 is built from 16 residues. Germline V gives CDR1 TSWWSYY, CDR2 QGS. Flow sorting of PBMC yielded separate Vgamma9/Vdelta2+ and Vdelta2-negative gammadelta T cell populations for bulk repertoire analysis. The clonotype originates from a pool of human donors (malaria-infected and uninfected, not separated). This chain uses TRDV1 with TRDJ1; the D gene is possibly TRDD3 (6 bases). In the absence of a J gene in TCRdb, the DNA was matched to germline to assign it here. The sample comprised gamma-delta T cells from blood. This chain's CDR3 is CALGDPLLTGLDKLIF. The CDR3, as DNA: TGTGCCCTTGGGGATCCTCTACTTACGGGGCTCGATAAACTCATCTTT.